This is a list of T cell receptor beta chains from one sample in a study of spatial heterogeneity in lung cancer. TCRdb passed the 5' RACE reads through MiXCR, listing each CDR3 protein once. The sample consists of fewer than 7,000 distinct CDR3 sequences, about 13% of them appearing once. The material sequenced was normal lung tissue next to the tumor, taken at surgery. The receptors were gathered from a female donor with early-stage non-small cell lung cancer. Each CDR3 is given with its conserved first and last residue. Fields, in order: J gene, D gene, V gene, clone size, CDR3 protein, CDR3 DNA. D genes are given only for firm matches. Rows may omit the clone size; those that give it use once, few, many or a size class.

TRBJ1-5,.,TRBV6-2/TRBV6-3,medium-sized,CASSRTGGPQHF,TGTGCCAGCAGCCGAACTGGGGGGCCCCAGCATTTT
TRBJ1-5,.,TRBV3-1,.,CASSQGTLSNQPQHF,TGTGCCAGCAGCCAAGGGACCCTTAGCAATCAGCCCCAGCATTTT
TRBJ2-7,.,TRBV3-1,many,CASSQDAASRAYEQYF,TGTGCCAGCAGCCAAGATGCGGCTAGCCGGGCCTACGAGCAGTACTTC
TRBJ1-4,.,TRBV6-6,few,CASVYSLGGEKLFF,TGTGCCAGCGTATATTCCCTGGGAGGCGAAAAACTGTTTTTT
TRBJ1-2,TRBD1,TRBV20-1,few,CSATGQQYGYTF,TGCAGTGCCACGGGACAGCAGTATGGCTACACCTTC
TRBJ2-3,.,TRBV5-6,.,CASSLVRILAYSTDTQYF,TGTGCCAGCAGCTTGGTTCGTATCTTAGCTTATAGCACAGATACGCAGTATTTT
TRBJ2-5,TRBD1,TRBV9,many,CASSVTGGMETQYF,TGTGCCAGCAGCGTGACAGGGGGCATGGAGACCCAGTACTTC
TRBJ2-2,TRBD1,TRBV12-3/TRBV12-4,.,CASSLALMGTGSGGELFF,TGTGCCAGCAGTTTAGCGCTAATGGGGACAGGGTCCGGCGGGGAGCTGTTTTTT
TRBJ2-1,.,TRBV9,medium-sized,CASSVVGGPRDEQFF,TGTGCCAGCAGCGTCGTGGGGGGGCCCCGGGATGAGCAGTTCTTC
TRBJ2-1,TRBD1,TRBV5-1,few,CASSFNTGDEQFF,TGCGCCAGCAGCTTTAACACAGGGGATGAGCAGTTCTTC
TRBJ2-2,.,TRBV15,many,CATSRGGYTGELFF,TGTGCCACCAGCAGAGGGGGGTACACCGGGGAGCTGTTTTTT
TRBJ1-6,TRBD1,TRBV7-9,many,CASSQDRVRSPLHF,TGTGCCAGCAGCCAGGACAGGGTGCGGTCACCCCTCCACTTT
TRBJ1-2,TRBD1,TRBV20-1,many,CSAPDRGPTRIGYTF,TGCAGTGCCCCGGACAGGGGGCCAACCCGTATTGGCTACACCTTC
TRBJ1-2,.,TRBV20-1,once,CSASEENRNAAFYGYTF,TGCAGTGCTAGCGAGGAGAACAGGAACGCCGCCTTCTATGGCTACACCTTC
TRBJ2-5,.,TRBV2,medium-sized,CASSEDVVETQYF,TGTGCCAGCAGTGAAGACGTGGTGGAGACCCAGTACTTC
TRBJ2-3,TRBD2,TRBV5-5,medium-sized,CASSKRLAGGTDTQYF,TGTGCCAGCAGCAAGAGACTAGCGGGCGGCACAGATACGCAGTATTTT
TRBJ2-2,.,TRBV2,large,CASSESQVTNTGELFF,TGTGCCAGCAGTGAATCCCAGGTGACGAACACCGGGGAGCTGTTTTTT
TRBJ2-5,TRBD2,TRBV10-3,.,CAISQAGEETQYF,TGTGCCATCAGCCAAGCGGGAGAAGAGACCCAGTACTTC
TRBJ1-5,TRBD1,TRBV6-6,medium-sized,CASSPTGGHSNQPQHF,TGTGCCAGCAGCCCGACAGGGGGCCATAGCAATCAGCCCCAGCATTTT
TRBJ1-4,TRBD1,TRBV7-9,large,CASSDTGTGREKLFF,TGTGCCAGCAGCGATACCGGGACAGGGAGGGAAAAACTGTTTTTT